This TCR beta chain is from a study of T cell responses to AZD1222 COVID-19 vaccine. Study-wide findings and caveats: An increase in Spike-specific TCR breadth and depth was observed after two AZD1222 doses. Mapped onto spike, vaccine-associated CD4 TCRs spanned it and were dominant at 160-218 and 743-854.

In the case of this clone: The target antigen is unknown.

The CDR3 covers 14 residues. V lost 0 bases, J lost 3 bases, and 7 bases lay in between. Germline CDR1 reads SGHRS; CDR2 reads YFSETQ. TCRdb keeps only in-frame clones here, not all; method: immunoSEQ multiplex PCR. Among some 90,000 clones listed, about 86% were seen once. This specimen consisted of peripheral blood, obtained on day 0 of AZD1222 vaccination. The gene calls are TRBV5-1 and TRBJ1-5; a possible D gene is TRBD1 (5 bases). This receptor was identified in an adult in good health. CDR3 region: CASSLGQPNQPQHF. Here the CDR3 DNA reads TGCGCCAGCAGCTTGGGACAGCCCAATCAGCCCCAGCATTTT.